The next 25 T cell receptor beta chains were all read from a single sample in a study of shared clonotypes between healthy human individuals. Assay: immunoSEQ multiplex PCR; the TCRdb copy retains only in-frame clones and omits some. Of roughly 2.2 million clones detected, 85% to 95% appear once; the ten largest clones hold 0.39%. The source material was naive CD4+ T cells from PBMCs. Subset specified: CD45RA+ positively selected. Source of these receptors: a man between 18 and 35 years old in good health. Some clones in this sample may be carry-over from other donors' samples.

This chain links TRBV5-1 with TRBJ2-7; D not certain. The germline V and J ends were trimmed by 0 bases and 1 base, with 8 bases remaining between them. Germline V gene sequence: CDR1 SGHRS, CDR2 YFSETQ. This CDR3 is built from 14 residues. The CDR3 region has the DNA TGCGCCAGCAGCTTGGTGCCGGAATCCTACGAGCAGTACTTC. It encodes CASSLVPESYEQYF.

The rearrangement uses TRBV19 and TRBJ1-1, with unresolved D. This CDR3 contains 17 residues. Trimming removed 5 bases from V and 0 bases from J, with 19 bases in between. Germline V CDR1 and CDR2: LNHDA, SQIVND (reference sequence). CDR3 nucleotide sequence: TGTGCCAGTAGTCGTCGTCGAGGCAGACTGTTGAACACTGAAGCTTTCTTT. Protein product: CASSRRRGRLLNTEAFF.

The rearrangement links TRBV21-1 to TRBJ2-2; TRBD2 reflects the table's D call only, with no check against the DNA. TRBV21-1 is a documented pseudogene. The CDR3 length is 16 residues. The CDR3 DNA follows: TGTGCCAGCAGCAAAGAAGCGGGAGGCCTGACCGGGGAGCTGTTTTTT. It codes for CASSKEAGGLTGELFF.

The rearrangement uses TRBV18 and TRBJ1-5, with 11 bases that match TRBD1. This CDR3 has 19 residues. V was pared by 2 bases and J by 1 base, with 10 bases of the junction left unmatched. CDR1 and CDR2 (germline): KGHSH, LQKENI. Here the CDR3 DNA reads TGTGCCAGCTCACCAAAAACGGGACAGGGGGGTTCCAGCAATCAGCCCCAGCATTTT. The encoded protein is CASSPKTGQGGSSNQPQHF.

This clone was observed once. Other DNA sequences in the same sample also yield this CDR3. CDR3 in amino acids: CASSQGGYEQYF. CDR3 nucleotide sequence: TGTGCCAGCAGCCAGGGAGGCTACGAGCAGTACTTC. The rearrangement uses TRBV7-9 and TRBJ2-7, with a tentative D call TRBD2 (6 bases). Trimming stripped 5 bases from V and 3 bases from J, with 8 bases between. Germline V gene sequence: CDR1 SEHNR, CDR2 FQNEAQ (reference sequence). This CDR3 has 12 residues.

Only one count was recorded for this clone. This chain's CDR3 is CASSLSPSEFYEQYF. DNA of the CDR3: TGTGCCAGCAGCTTAAGCCCTAGCGAGTTCTACGAGCAGTACTTC. The chain uses TRBV11-2 and TRBJ2-7, with a weak D call TRBD2 (6 bases). Germline V lookup: CDR1 SGHAT, CDR2 FQNNGV. Trimming stripped 2 bases from V and 3 bases from J, with 14 bases between. This CDR3 contains 15 residues.

The chain uses TRBV7-2 and TRBJ2-1, with 7 bases matching TRBD1. Trimming at V came to 4 bases and at J to 9 bases, leaving 6 bases not matched to a gene. The germline CDR1 and CDR2 sequences are SGHTA and FQGNSA. There are 13 residues in the CDR3. DNA of the CDR3: TGTGCCAGCAGCTCGATCAGGGGGAGTGAGCAGTTCTTC. It specifies CASSSIRGSEQFF.

The chain links TRBV2 to TRBJ2-1; no firm D call. Trimming left V 4 bases short and J 8 bases short, with 6 bases between. This CDR3 comprises 11 residues. Germline V gene sequence: CDR1 SNHLY, CDR2 FYNNEI. The chain's CDR3 is CASSATDEQFF. In DNA form, the CDR3 reads TGTGCCAGCAGTGCTACGGATGAGCAGTTCTTC.

The chain uses TRBV28 and TRBJ1-2; the D gene is possibly TRBD1 (6 bases). V was clipped by 8 bases and J by 1 base, with 14 bases between them. The CDR3 spans 14 residues. From germline, CDR1 is MDHEN and CDR2 SYDVKM. CDR3 in amino acids: CASWRGVGNYGYTF. The CDR3 nucleotides are TGTGCCAGCTGGAGGGGGGTAGGTAACTATGGCTACACCTTC.

The chain has TRBV10-3 and TRBJ1-2, with TRBD1 matching over 7 bases. The CDR3 totals 14 residues. V trimming: 6 bases; J trimming: 3 bases; junction bases outside the gene matches: 7. Germline loops: CDR1 ENHRY, CDR2 SYGVKD. In nucleotides, the CDR3 is TGTGCCATCAGAACAGGACAGGAGGACTATGGCTACACCTTC. It yields the protein CAIRTGQEDYGYTF.

The chain is built from TRBV30 and TRBJ2-7; D possibly matches TRBD1 or TRBD2 (5 bases each). CDR3 length: 11 amino acids. In germline, CDR1 is GTSNPN, CDR2 SVGIG (reference sequence). The ends were cut back, 4 bases at V and 5 bases at J, with 9 bases in the middle. The CDR3 region is CAWTTGHEQYF. The CDR3 nucleotides are TGTGCCTGGACCACGGGACACGAGCAGTACTTC.

This chain links TRBV7-3 with TRBJ2-7, with 10 positions matching TRBD2. Germline V CDR1 and CDR2: SGHTA, FQGTGA. The J segment lost 1 base and the V segment lost 1 base, leaving 4 bases of the junction unmatched. The CDR3 loop spans 16 amino acids. The CDR3 loop reads CASSLRVAGGSYEQYF. Written as DNA, the CDR3 is TGTGCCAGCAGCTTAAGGGTAGCGGGAGGATCCTACGAGCAGTACTTC.

This chain uses TRBV4-1 with TRBJ2-5; 7 bases are shared with TRBD1. J lost 0 bases, V lost 3 bases, and 4 bases had no gene match. CDR3 length: 15 amino acids. In germline, CDR1 is MGHRA, CDR2 YSYEKL. The CDR3 loop is CASSQGDRDQETQYF. CDR3 DNA sequence: TGCGCCAGCAGCCAGGGAGACAGGGACCAAGAGACCCAGTACTTC.

The genes are TRBV5-1 and TRBJ1-1, with 7 bases identical to TRBD1. Germline V gives CDR1 SGHRS, CDR2 YFSETQ. V lost 2 bases, J lost 4 bases, and 17 bases stayed unmatched. The CDR3 length is 18 residues. The CDR3 sequence: CASSFTGDLKGLGTEAFF. The CDR3, as DNA: TGCGCCAGCAGCTTTACAGGGGACCTAAAGGGGTTGGGCACTGAAGCTTTCTTT.

This chain connects TRBV7-3 to TRBJ2-1; 8 bases fit TRBD2. This CDR3 contains 15 residues. The germline gives CDR1 SGHTA, CDR2 FQGTGA. V gave up 5 bases and J gave up 4 bases; unmatched junction bases: 7. The CDR3 nucleotides are TGTGCCAGCAGCGTGACTAGCGACACATACAATGAGCAGTTCTTC. Its protein product is CASSVTSDTYNEQFF.

This clone was picked up one time. The gene calls are TRBV21-1 and TRBJ2-7; the DNA was not compared with TRBD1, the D call given in the table. TRBV21-1 is described as a pseudogene. The CDR3 extends over 17 amino acids. This chain's CDR3 is CASSKALPDRDHHEQYF. Written as DNA, the CDR3 is TGTGCCAGCAGCAAAGCCCTTCCCGACAGGGATCACCACGAGCAGTACTTC.

The chain joins TRBV6-1 to TRBJ2-7, with D perhaps matching TRBD2 (5 bases). This CDR3 has 15 residues. Looked up from germline, CDR1 is MNHNS and CDR2 is SASEGT. Between the trimmed V and J ends, which lost 6 bases and 0 bases, there was a span of 15 bases. This CDR3 is CASRPTGKSSYEQYF. The CDR3 DNA follows: TGTGCCAGCAGACCCACGGGGAAGAGCTCCTACGAGCAGTACTTC.

The chain employs TRBV10-1 and TRBJ2-7; D remains unclear. Germline CDR1 reads WNHNN; CDR2 reads SYGVQD (reference sequence). The CDR3 contains 12 residues. The germline V and J ends were trimmed by 2 bases and 5 bases, with 7 bases remaining between them. CDR3 residues: CASSEPGNEQYF. Written as DNA, the CDR3 is TGCGCCAGCAGTGAGCCGGGCAACGAGCAGTACTTC.

This clone was seen a handful of times. The sample holds other DNA sequences that translate to the same CDR3. The V gene is TRBV6-5, the J gene TRBJ1-1; D possibly corresponds to TRBD1 (5 bases). The CDR3 contains 11 residues. Germline V gene data show CDR1 as MNHEY and CDR2 as SVGAGI. The ends were cut back, 9 bases at V and 5 bases at J, with 10 bases in the middle. The CDR3 DNA reads TGTGCCAGTAGAAAGGGGACTGAAGCTTTCTTT. Its protein product is CASRKGTEAFF.

The chain employs TRBV5-1 and TRBJ1-3; the D is unclear. This CDR3 has 13 amino acids. The V gene's germline CDR1 is SGHRS and CDR2 YFSETQ. V gave up 4 bases and J gave up 4 bases, with 9 bases separating them. CDR3 sequence reads: CASSTESGNTIYF. The CDR3 coding sequence is TGCGCCAGCAGCACAGAATCCGGAAACACCATATATTTT.

The chain has TRBV5-1 and TRBJ1-1; 9 nucleotides line up with TRBD1. CDR3 length equals 14 residues. The ends lost 4 bases at V and 7 bases at J; junction bases unmatched: 8. Germline lookup yields CDR1 SGHRS and CDR2 YFSETQ. The CDR3, as DNA: TGCGCCAGCAGCAACCGGGACAGGGAGAGTGAAGCTTTCTTT. Translation: CASSNRDRESEAFF.

The chain uses TRBV6-5 and TRBJ2-3; D is undetermined. CDR1 and CDR2 (germline): MNHEY, SVGAGI. V was shortened by 0 bases and J by 5 bases, with 15 bases between the two germline ends. This CDR3 comprises 16 residues. CDR3 bases: TGTGCCAGCAGTTACTCTCGTCGGGCCACGGGAGATACGCAGTATTTT. Translated, it gives CASSYSRRATGDTQYF.

This chain uses TRBV5-1 with TRBJ2-6; no clear D. Per the germline V gene, CDR1 is SGHRS and CDR2 is YFSETQ. The CDR3 runs to 16 residues. V lost 0 bases and J 4 bases, leaving 11 bases between the germline ends. CDR3 residues: CASSLEAVAGANVLTF. CDR3 coding DNA: TGCGCCAGCAGCTTGGAGGCGGTAGCCGGGGCCAACGTCCTGACTTTC.

The CDR3 protein is CASSIRVAGELFF. DNA of the CDR3: TGTGCCAGCAGTATCAGGGTGGCCGGGGAGCTGTTTTTT. The rearrangement joins TRBV11-1 to TRBJ2-2; TRBD1 is a possible D gene (5 bases). This CDR3 has 13 residues. Trimming left V 6 bases short and J 6 bases short, with 11 bases between. Germline CDR1 reads SGHAT; CDR2 reads FQDESV (reference sequence).

V and J are TRBV28 and TRBJ1-5; D perhaps matches TRBD1 (5 bases). The CDR3 runs 16 residues. Trimming removed 4 bases at V and 0 bases at J, with 13 bases between. Germline V gene sequence: CDR1 MDHEN, CDR2 SYDVKM. The CDR3 DNA follows: TGTGCCAGCAGTTCAACCCAGGGATATAGCAATCAGCCCCAGCATTTT. It translates to CASSSTQGYSNQPQHF.